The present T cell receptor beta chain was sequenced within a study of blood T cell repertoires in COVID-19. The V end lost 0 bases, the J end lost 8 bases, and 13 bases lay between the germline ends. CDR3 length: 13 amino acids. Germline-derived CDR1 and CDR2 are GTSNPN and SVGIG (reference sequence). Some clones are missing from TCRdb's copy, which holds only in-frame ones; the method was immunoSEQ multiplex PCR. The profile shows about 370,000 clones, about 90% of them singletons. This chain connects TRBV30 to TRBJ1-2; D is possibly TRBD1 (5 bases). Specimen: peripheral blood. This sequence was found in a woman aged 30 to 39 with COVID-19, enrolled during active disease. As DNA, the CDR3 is TGTGCCTGGAGTGTAGGTTTCGGGGGGGGCTACACCTTC. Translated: CAWSVGFGGGYTF.